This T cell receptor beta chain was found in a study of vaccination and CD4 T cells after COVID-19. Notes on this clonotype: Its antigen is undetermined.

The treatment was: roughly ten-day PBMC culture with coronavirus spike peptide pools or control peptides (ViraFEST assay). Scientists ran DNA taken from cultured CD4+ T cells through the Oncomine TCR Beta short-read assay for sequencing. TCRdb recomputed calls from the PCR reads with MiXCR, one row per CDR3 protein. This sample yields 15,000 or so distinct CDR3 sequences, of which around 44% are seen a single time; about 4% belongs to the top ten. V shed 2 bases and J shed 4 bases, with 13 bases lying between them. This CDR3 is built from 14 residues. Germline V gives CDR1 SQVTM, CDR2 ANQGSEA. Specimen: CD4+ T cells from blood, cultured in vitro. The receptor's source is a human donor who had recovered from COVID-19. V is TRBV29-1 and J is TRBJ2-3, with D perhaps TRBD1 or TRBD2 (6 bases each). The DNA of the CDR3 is TGCAGCGTTGAAAGGGGGGAGTCCCCAGATACGCAGTATTTT. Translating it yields CSVERGESPDTQYF.